This TCR beta chain was identified in a study of T cell repertoires in cytomegalovirus infection. In the study overall: Public TCR beta signature analysis indicated the presence of both CMV infection and matching HLA type.

Each CDR3 protein gets one entry after TCRdb re-called the reads with MiXCR. The table has a few hundred thousand distinct CDR3 sequences, about 30% seen once; the top ten hold roughly 13%. CDR3 length equals 13 residues. CDR1 and CDR2 from the germline V gene are SGHVS and FNYEAQ. V dropped 1 base and J dropped 4 bases, with 7 bases sitting between them. This clonotype was picked up many times. The sequence came from a human donor in good health (CMV status not recorded). Some clones in this sample may be carry-over from other donors' samples. The chain combines TRBV7-6 with TRBJ2-5, with D hard to call. The sequenced sample was PBMCs. This CDR3 reads CASSLVRSETQYF. As DNA, the CDR3 is TGTGCCAGCAGCTTAGTCAGGTCAGAGACCCAGTACTTC.